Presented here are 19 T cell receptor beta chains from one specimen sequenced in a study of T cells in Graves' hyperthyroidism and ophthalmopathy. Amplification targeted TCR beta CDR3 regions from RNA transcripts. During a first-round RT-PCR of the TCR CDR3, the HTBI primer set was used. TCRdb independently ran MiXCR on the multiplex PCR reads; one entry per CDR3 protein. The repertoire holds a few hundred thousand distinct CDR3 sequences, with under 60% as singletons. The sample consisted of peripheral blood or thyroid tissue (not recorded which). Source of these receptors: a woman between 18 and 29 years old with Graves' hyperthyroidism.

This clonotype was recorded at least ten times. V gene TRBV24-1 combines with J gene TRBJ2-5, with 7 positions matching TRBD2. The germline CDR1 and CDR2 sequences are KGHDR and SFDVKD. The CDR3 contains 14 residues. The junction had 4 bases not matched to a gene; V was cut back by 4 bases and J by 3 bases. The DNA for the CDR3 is TGTGCCACCAGTGACCGGGACTATGAAGAGACCCAGTACTTC. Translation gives CATSDRDYEETQYF.

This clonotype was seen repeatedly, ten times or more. DNA of the CDR3: TGTGCTAGTGGTTTGTGGGGGACGAACACCGGGGAGCTGTTTTTT. This sequence encodes CASGLWGTNTGELFF. The rearrangement joins TRBV12-5 to TRBJ2-2, with D perhaps being TRBD1 or TRBD2 (5 bases each). V was pared by 2 bases and J by 0 bases, with 7 bases between. CDR3 length: 15 amino acids. The germline V gene encodes CDR1 LGHNT and CDR2 FRNRAP.

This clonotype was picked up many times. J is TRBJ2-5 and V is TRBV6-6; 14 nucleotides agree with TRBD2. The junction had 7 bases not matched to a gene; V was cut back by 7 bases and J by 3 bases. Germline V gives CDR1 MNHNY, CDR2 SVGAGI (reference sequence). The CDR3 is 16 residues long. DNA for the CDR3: TGTGCCAGCACTGAGGGGACTAGCGGGAGTGAAGAGACCCAGTACTTC. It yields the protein CASTEGTSGSEETQYF.

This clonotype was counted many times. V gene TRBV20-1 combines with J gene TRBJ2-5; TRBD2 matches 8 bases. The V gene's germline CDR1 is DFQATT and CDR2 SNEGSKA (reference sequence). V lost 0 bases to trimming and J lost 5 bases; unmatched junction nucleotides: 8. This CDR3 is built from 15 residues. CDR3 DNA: TGCAGTGCTAGAGATTTAGCGGGAATGTTCGAGACCCAGTACTTC. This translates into CSARDLAGMFETQYF.

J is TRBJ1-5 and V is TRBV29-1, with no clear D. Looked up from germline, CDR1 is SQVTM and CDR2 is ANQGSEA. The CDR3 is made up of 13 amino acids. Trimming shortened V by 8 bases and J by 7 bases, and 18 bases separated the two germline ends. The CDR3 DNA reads TGCAGCAGTGATAGTGGCGGCCCCCAGCCCCAGCATTTT. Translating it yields CSSDSGGPQPQHF.

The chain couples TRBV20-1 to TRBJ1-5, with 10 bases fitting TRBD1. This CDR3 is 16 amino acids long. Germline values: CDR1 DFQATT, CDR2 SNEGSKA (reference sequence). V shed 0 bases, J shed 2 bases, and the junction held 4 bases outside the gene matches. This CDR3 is CSARDPTGGRNQPQHF. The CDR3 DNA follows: TGCAGTGCTAGAGATCCGACAGGGGGCCGCAATCAGCCCCAGCATTTT.

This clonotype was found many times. The CDR3 loop reads CAISDSFTSDTQYF. CDR3 bases: TGTGCCATCAGTGATTCTTTCACGTCCGATACGCAGTATTTT. The J gene is TRBJ2-3, the V gene TRBV10-3; no definite D call. The germline V gene has CDR1 ENHRY and CDR2 SYGVKD. V lost 3 bases to trimming and J lost 6 bases, with 13 bases between them. This CDR3 has 14 residues.

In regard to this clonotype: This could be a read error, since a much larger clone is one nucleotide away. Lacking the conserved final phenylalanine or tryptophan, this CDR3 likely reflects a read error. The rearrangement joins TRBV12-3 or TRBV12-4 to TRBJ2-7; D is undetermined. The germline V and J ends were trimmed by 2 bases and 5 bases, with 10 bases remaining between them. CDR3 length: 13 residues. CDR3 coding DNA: TGTGCCAGCAGTTTAAAGGGTACCCACGAGCAGTACTAC. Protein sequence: CASSLKGTHEQYY.

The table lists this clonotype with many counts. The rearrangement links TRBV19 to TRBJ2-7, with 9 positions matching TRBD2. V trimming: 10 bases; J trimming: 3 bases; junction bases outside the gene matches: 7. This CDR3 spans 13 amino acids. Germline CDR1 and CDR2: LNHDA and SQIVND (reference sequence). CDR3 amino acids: CATPGLALYEQYF. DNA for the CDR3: TGTGCCACTCCGGGACTAGCCCTCTACGAGCAGTACTTC.

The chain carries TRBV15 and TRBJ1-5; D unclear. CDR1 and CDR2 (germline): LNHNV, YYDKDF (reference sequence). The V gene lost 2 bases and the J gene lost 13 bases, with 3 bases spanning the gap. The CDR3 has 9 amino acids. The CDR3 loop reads CATSRPQHF. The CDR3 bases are TGTGCCACCAGCAGACCTCAGCATTTT. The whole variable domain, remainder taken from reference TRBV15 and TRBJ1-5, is DAMVIQNPRYQVTQFGKPVTLSCSQTLNHNVMYWYQQKSSQAPKLLFHYYDKDFNNEADTPDNFQSRRPNTSFCFLDIRSPGLGDTAMYLCATSRPQHFGDGTRLSIL.

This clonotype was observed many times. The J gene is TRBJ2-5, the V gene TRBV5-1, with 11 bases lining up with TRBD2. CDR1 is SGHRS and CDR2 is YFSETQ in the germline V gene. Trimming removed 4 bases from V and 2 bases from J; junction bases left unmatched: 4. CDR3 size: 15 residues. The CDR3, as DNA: TGCGCCAGCAGCGTCATAGCGGGAGGGCAAGAGACCCAGTACTTC. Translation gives CASSVIAGGQETQYF.

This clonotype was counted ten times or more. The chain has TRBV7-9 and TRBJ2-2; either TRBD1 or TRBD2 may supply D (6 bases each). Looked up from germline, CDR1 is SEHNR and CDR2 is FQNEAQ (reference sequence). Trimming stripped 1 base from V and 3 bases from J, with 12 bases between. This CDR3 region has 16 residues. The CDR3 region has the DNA TGTGCCAGCAGCTTAGGACAGGAGGGATACACCGGGGAGCTGTTTTTT. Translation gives CASSLGQEGYTGELFF.

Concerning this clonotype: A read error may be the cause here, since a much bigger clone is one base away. The CDR3 loop reads CASSWRGANYGHTF. As DNA, the CDR3 is TGTGCCAGCAGTTGGAGGGGAGCTAACTATGGCCACACCTTC. The rearrangement links TRBV27 to TRBJ1-2; perhaps TRBD1 as D (5 bases). This CDR3 has 14 residues. Per germline, CDR1 MNHEY and CDR2 SMNVEV (reference sequence).

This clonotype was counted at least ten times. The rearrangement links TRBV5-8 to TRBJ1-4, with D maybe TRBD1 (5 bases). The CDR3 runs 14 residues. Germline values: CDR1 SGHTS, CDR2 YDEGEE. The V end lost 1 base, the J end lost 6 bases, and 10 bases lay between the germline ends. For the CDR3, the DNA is TGTGCCAGCAGCTTGCAGGGCCCACATGAAAAACTGTTTTTT. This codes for CASSLQGPHEKLFF. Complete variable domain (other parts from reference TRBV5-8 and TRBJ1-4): EAGVTQSPTHLIKTRGQQATLRCSPISGHTSVYWYQQALGLGLQFLLWYDEGEERNRGNFPPRFSGRQFPNYSSELNVNALELEDSALYLCASSLQGPHEKLFFGSGTQLSVL.

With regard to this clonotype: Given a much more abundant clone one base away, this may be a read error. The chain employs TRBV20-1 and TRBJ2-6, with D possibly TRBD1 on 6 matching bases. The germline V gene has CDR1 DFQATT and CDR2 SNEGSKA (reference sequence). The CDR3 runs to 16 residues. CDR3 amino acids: CSARDEGGAGANVPTF. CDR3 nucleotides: TGCAGTGCTAGAGATGAAGGGGGTGCTGGGGCCAACGTCCCGACTTTC.

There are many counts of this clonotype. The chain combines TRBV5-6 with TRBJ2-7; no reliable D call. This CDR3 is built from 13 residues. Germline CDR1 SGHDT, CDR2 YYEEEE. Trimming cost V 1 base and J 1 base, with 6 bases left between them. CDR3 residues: CASSLISSYEQYF. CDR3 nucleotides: TGTGCCAGCAGCTTGATTAGTTCCTACGAGCAGTACTTC.

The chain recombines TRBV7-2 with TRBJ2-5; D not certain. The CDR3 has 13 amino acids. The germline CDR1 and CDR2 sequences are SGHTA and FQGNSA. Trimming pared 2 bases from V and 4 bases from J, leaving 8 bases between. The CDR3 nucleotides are TGTGCCAGCAGCTTAAGTAGTAGAGAGACCCAGTACTTC. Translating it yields CASSLSSRETQYF. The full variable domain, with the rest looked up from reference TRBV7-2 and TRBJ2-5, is GAGVSQSPSNKVTEKGKDVELRCDPISGHTALYWYRQSLGQGLEFLIYFQGNSAPDKSGLPSDRFSAERTGGSVSTLTIQRTQQEDSAVYLCASSLSSRETQYFGPGTRLLVL.

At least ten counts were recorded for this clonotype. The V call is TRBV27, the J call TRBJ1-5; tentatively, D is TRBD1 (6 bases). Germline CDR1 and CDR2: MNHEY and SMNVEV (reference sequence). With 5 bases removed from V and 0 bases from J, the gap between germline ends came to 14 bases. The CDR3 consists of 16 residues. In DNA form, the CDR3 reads TGTGCCAGCAGTCCCTGGCGGACAGTTAGCAATCAGCCCCAGCATTTT. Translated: CASSPWRTVSNQPQHF.

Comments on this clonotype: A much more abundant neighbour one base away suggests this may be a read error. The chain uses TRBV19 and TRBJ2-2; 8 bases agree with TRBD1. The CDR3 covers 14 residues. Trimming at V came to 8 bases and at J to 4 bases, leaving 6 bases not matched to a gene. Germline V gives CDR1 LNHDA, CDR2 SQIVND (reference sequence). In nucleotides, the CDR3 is TGTGCCAGTGGGGGACAGGCGGGCACCGGGGAGCTGTTTTTT. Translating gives CASGGQAGTGELFF.